This T cell receptor beta chain is drawn from a study of blood T cells in healthy people across ages. Study-level background: Capture by template switching was about one barcoded beta molecule per two T cells.

This clonotype was detected a few times. Peripheral blood samples of approximately 10 milliliters were drawn from each donor. PBMCs numbering at least 6 million were isolated per sample. Germline V gives CDR1 MNHEY, CDR2 SVGEGT. The germline V and J ends were trimmed by 4 bases and 1 base, with 5 bases remaining between them. CDR3 length: 13 residues. A sample-barcoded 5' primer and a J-beta primer mix were used in a second PCR of roughly 6 to 11 cycles. Every cDNA was tagged by a template-switch adaptor with 12 random nucleotides. TCRdb fed the 5' RACE reads into MiXCR, producing one record per CDR3 protein. The table has around 1,800,000 distinct CDR3 sequences, roughly 43% seen once.

Material: blood. This chain uses TRBV6-2 or TRBV6-3 with TRBJ1-5; unclear D gene. The receptor comes from a human donor in good health. CDR3 bases: TGTGCCAGCAGTTTATGGAGCAATCAGCCCCAGCATTTT. Translating gives CASSLWSNQPQHF.